One sample yielded the 19 T cell receptor beta chains listed below, sequenced in a study of cytomegalovirus exposure and HLA in healthy donors. This PCR relied on a set of 60 Vbeta primers and 13 Jbeta primers. This table comes from immunoSEQ multiplex PCR, and its TCRdb copy is limited to in-frame clones, with some not included. The sample has some 62,000 clones, over 75% seen once. Material: PBMCs. All receptors come from a man younger than 30 in good health and CMV-seronegative.

V usage is TRBV29-1 and J usage is TRBJ2-3, with 8 bases matching TRBD2. Germline trimming cut 7 bases from V and 3 bases from J; bases unmatched to any gene: 9. The CDR3 loop spans 14 amino acids. Germline CDR1 is SQVTM and CDR2 is ANQGSEA. The CDR3 spells CSGRAGGITDTQYF. In DNA, the CDR3 is TGCAGCGGAAGGGCGGGGGGTATTACAGATACGCAGTATTTT.

V usage is TRBV11-3 and J usage is TRBJ1-1; 7 positions agree with TRBD1. Germline-derived CDR1 and CDR2 are SGHNT and YENEEA. V was pared by 5 bases and J by 0 bases, with 9 bases of the junction left unmatched. CDR3 size: 16 residues. The CDR3 protein is CASSKQGSGMNTEAFF. DNA for the CDR3: TGTGCCAGCAGCAAACAGGGGTCGGGGATGAACACTGAAGCTTTCTTT.

The gene calls are TRBV19 and TRBJ2-7, with D hard to call. CDR1 LNHDA and CDR2 SQIVND come from the germline V gene (reference sequence). CDR3 length: 12 residues. V gave up 3 bases and J gave up 3 bases, with 6 bases separating them. The CDR3: CASSIVDYEQYF. CDR3 in DNA: TGTGCCAGTAGTATTGTAGACTACGAGCAGTACTTC. The variable domain in full, completed from reference TRBV19 and TRBJ2-7, reads DGGITQSPKYLFRKEGQNVTLSCEQNLNHDAMYWYRQDPGQGLRLIYYSQIVNDFQKGDIAEGYSVSREKKESFPLTVTSAQKNPTAFYLCASSIVDYEQYFGPGTRLTVT.

J is TRBJ2-2 and V is TRBV10-3, with D perhaps matching TRBD2 (6 bases). Trimming stripped 6 bases from V and 5 bases from J, with 16 bases between. Germline CDR1 is ENHRY and CDR2 is SYGVKD. The CDR3 has 15 amino acids. The CDR3 spells CAIRSLDGGTGELFF. The CDR3 region has the DNA TGTGCCATCAGGTCCTTGGACGGAGGGACCGGGGAGCTGTTTTTT.

The chain uses TRBV6-5 and TRBJ2-5; 7 nucleotides line up with TRBD2. The junction had 5 bases not matched to a gene; V was cut back by 6 bases and J by 1 base. This CDR3 is built from 14 residues. CDR1 MNHEY and CDR2 SVGAGI come from the germline V gene. The CDR3 DNA reads as TGTGCCAGCAGCCCTCCTAGCGGCCAAGAGACCCAGTACTTC. Its translation: CASSPPSGQETQYF.

The chain uses TRBV4-1 and TRBJ2-7, with TRBD2 as a possible D gene (6 bases). V lost 1 base and J lost 4, with 11 bases in between. The CDR3 totals 14 residues. Germline V CDR1 and CDR2: MGHRA, YSYEKL. CDR3 bases: TGCGCCAGCAGCCAAGGGGGACTCCCATACGAGCAGTACTTC. Translation: CASSQGGLPYEQYF.

This clone showed up just a few times. This chain uses TRBV4-1 with TRBJ1-1; no reliable D call. The V end lost 4 bases, the J end lost 1 base, and 13 bases lay between the germline ends. Germline lookup yields CDR1 MGHRA and CDR2 YSYEKL. The CDR3 spans 15 residues. CDR3 residues: CASSLGGLKNTEAFF. CDR3 coding DNA: TGCGCCAGCAGCCTCGGAGGGCTAAAGAACACTGAAGCTTTCTTT.

The chain recombines TRBV28 with TRBJ1-2; possible D gene TRBD1, 5 bases. V was shortened by 6 bases and J by 4 bases, with 12 bases between the two germline ends. Germline V gene sequence: CDR1 MDHEN, CDR2 SYDVKM. The CDR3 covers 13 residues. DNA of the CDR3: TGTGCCAGCAGCCCAGGGCCAATCTATGGCTACACCTTC. The encoded protein is CASSPGPIYGYTF.

The chain combines TRBV19 with TRBJ2-1; TRBD2 is a possible D gene (7 bases). Germline loops: CDR1 LNHDA, CDR2 SQIVND (reference sequence). CDR3 size: 15 residues. V was trimmed by 8 bases and J by 0 bases, leaving 14 bases between them. CDR3 region: CASSPGGGSYNEQFF. CDR3 in DNA: TGTGCCAGTTCGCCGGGGGGCGGCTCCTACAATGAGCAGTTCTTC.

The chain combines TRBV6-5 with TRBJ2-5; 7 positions agree with TRBD1. The CDR3 consists of 13 residues. Germline lookup yields CDR1 MNHEY and CDR2 SVGAGI. The V and J ends lost 5 bases and 5 bases, in that order; junction bases with no gene match: 5. The CDR3 bases are TGTGCCAGCAGTCCCGACAGGGAGGAGACCCAGTACTTC. Protein: CASSPDREETQYF.

The chain links TRBV7-2 to TRBJ1-5; 11 nucleotides line up with TRBD1. The CDR3 has 14 residues. The V gene's germline CDR1 is SGHTA and CDR2 FQGNSA. Trimming removed 5 bases from V and 7 bases from J; junction bases left unmatched: 4. The CDR3 region is CASSRTGGEQPQHF. The CDR3 region has the DNA TGTGCCAGCAGCCGGACAGGGGGCGAGCAGCCCCAGCATTTT. Using reference TRBV7-2 and TRBJ1-5 for the parts outside the CDR3, the full variable domain is GAGVSQSPSNKVTEKGKDVELRCDPISGHTALYWYRQSLGQGLEFLIYFQGNSAPDKSGLPSDRFSAERTGGSVSTLTIQRTQQEDSAVYLCASSRTGGEQPQHFGDGTRLSIL.

This clone was recorded only once. V and J are TRBV11-2 and TRBJ1-2; D remains unclear. Germline V gene data show CDR1 as SGHAT and CDR2 as FQNNGV. This CDR3 has 17 residues. The V and J ends lost 5 bases and 2 bases respectively, with 21 bases between them. CDR3 nucleotides: TGTGCCAGCAGCCAAATACTATCCCCAAAGCCCAACTATGGCTACACCTTC. Amino acid sequence: CASSQILSPKPNYGYTF.

V gene TRBV6-5 combines with J gene TRBJ2-7; no reliable D call. V shed 9 bases and J shed 2 bases, with 11 bases lying between them. The CDR3 length is 12 residues. Germline V gene lookup returns CDR1 MNHEY and CDR2 SVGAGI. The CDR3 spells CASWAETYEQYF. Here the CDR3 DNA reads TGTGCCAGTTGGGCCGAGACCTACGAGCAGTACTTC.

The chain has TRBV5-1 and TRBJ2-2; D remains ambiguous. This CDR3 has 13 amino acids. V gave up 1 base and J gave up 7 bases, with 8 bases separating them. From germline, CDR1 is SGHRS and CDR2 YFSETQ. The CDR3 sequence: CASSLWQNGELFF. For the CDR3, the DNA is TGCGCCAGCAGCTTGTGGCAGAACGGGGAGCTGTTTTTT.

The V gene is TRBV7-2, the J gene TRBJ2-7; the D is unclear. V dropped 2 bases and J dropped 4 bases, with 12 bases sitting between them. Germline CDR1 is SGHTA and CDR2 is FQGNSA. The CDR3 loop spans 14 amino acids. The CDR3 loop reads CASSLLLFEYEQYF. As DNA, the CDR3 is TGTGCCAGCAGCTTACTACTCTTCGAGTACGAGCAGTACTTC. The whole variable domain, filled in from reference TRBV7-2 and TRBJ2-7, reads GAGVSQSPSNKVTEKGKDVELRCDPISGHTALYWYRQSLGQGLEFLIYFQGNSAPDKSGLPSDRFSAERTGGSVSTLTIQRTQQEDSAVYLCASSLLLFEYEQYFGPGTRLTVT.

V usage is TRBV30 and J usage is TRBJ2-1, with D tentatively TRBD2 (7 bases). CDR1 GTSNPN and CDR2 SVGIG come from the germline V gene (reference sequence). The CDR3 totals 17 residues. The V end lost 7 bases, the J end lost 1 base, and 23 bases lay between the germline ends. The chain's CDR3 is CASPSGAGRGSYNEQFF. The CDR3 bases are TGTGCCTCCCCTTCGGGAGCGGGGAGGGGGTCCTACAATGAGCAGTTCTTC.

This chain connects TRBV21-1 to TRBJ1-5; the DNA was not used to check the table's D call, TRBD1. TRBV21-1 is tagged as a pseudogene. This CDR3 comprises 19 residues. CDR3 loop: CASSRNPGQGQNSNQPQHF. In DNA, the CDR3 is TGTGCCAGCAGCAGAAATCCGGGACAGGGTCAAAATAGCAATCAGCCCCAGCATTTT.

The genes are TRBV6-6 and TRBJ1-1, with D perhaps TRBD1 (5 bases). Germline V gene sequence: CDR1 MNHNY, CDR2 SVGAGI (reference sequence). With 2 bases removed from V and 3 bases from J, the gap between germline ends came to 10 bases. CDR3 length: 14 amino acids. The CDR3 nucleotides read TGTGCCAGCAGTTACGGAGGGGCGGACACTGAAGCTTTCTTT. Translated: CASSYGGADTEAFF.

This clone was found a few times. V is TRBV6-1 and J is TRBJ1-5; 8 bases line up with TRBD1. CDR1 and CDR2 from the germline V gene are MNHNS and SASEGT. The CDR3 consists of 14 residues. The ends lost 6 bases at V and 7 bases at J; junction bases unmatched: 8. The CDR3 region has the DNA TGTGCCAGCAGCTTGACAGGGGATGGGCAGCCCCAGCATTTT. The encoded protein is CASSLTGDGQPQHF.